A single sample is the source of the 8 T cell receptor beta chains below, sequenced in a study of blood T cell repertoires in COVID-19. Using immunoSEQ multiplex PCR, the repertoire was profiled, and TCRdb retains in-frame clones only, with some absent. The sample has approximately 450,000 clones, approximately 90% seen once; the top ten hold 4% to 4.5%. Sequenced input: peripheral blood. These receptors came from a woman in her 30s with acute or convalescent COVID-19.

The chain joins TRBV11-2 to TRBJ2-3, with a possible D match to TRBD2 (7 bases). The CDR3 is made up of 18 amino acids. Per the germline V gene, CDR1 is SGHAT and CDR2 is FQNNGV. V lost 4 bases, J lost 4 bases, and 24 bases lay in between. This CDR3 reads CASSSNVLGGPTADTQYF. The DNA of the CDR3 is TGTGCCAGCAGCTCCAACGTCTTGGGGGGGCCGACTGCAGATACGCAGTATTTT.

This chain connects TRBV12-5 to TRBJ1-4; the match to TRBD1 covers 9 bases. V gave up 3 bases and J gave up 7 bases; unmatched junction bases: 12. The CDR3 extends over 17 amino acids. Germline assignment: CDR1 LGHNT and CDR2 FRNRAP. The CDR3 region has the DNA TGTGCTAGTGGTTTCTGGACAGGGGCCACGAGGGGTGAAAAACTGTTTTTT. It translates to CASGFWTGATRGEKLFF.

CDR3 in amino acids: CASSFRGVAYEQYF. The CDR3 DNA is TGTGCCAGCAGCTTTCGGGGGGTAGCCTACGAGCAGTACTTC. The gene calls are TRBV13 and TRBJ2-7; 7 positions match TRBD2. Germline trimming cut 3 bases from V and 2 bases from J; bases unmatched to any gene: 4. Germline CDR1 is PRHDT and CDR2 is FYEKMQ (reference sequence). The CDR3 has 14 amino acids.

The genes are TRBV6-5 and TRBJ2-1, with a weak D call TRBD2 (5 bases). The CDR3 has 15 residues. Looked up from germline, CDR1 is MNHEY and CDR2 is SVGAGI. V was clipped by 8 bases and J by 5 bases, with 19 bases between them. For the CDR3, the DNA is TGTGCCAGCGGTCGCTGGGGTCTAGCTGACAATGAGCAGTTCTTC. Translating it yields CASGRWGLADNEQFF.

Note on this clone: A clone one base away is much larger, so this may be a read error. The V call is TRBV12-3 or TRBV12-4, the J call TRBJ1-1; no reliable D call. With 6 bases removed from V and 2 bases from J, the gap between germline ends came to 4 bases. This CDR3 region has 11 residues. The CDR3 DNA is TGTGCCAGCAGGGCCAACACTGAAGCTTTCTTT. This encodes CASRANTEAFF.

In DNA form, the CDR3 reads TGCGCCAGCAGGTCAAATCGACCGGGGGACACCATATATTTT. It specifies CASRSNRPGDTIYF. The chain is built from TRBV5-1 and TRBJ1-3, with D possibly TRBD1 on 5 matching bases. Trimming removed 5 bases at V and 8 bases at J, with 17 bases between. Germline lookup yields CDR1 SGHRS and CDR2 YFSETQ. This CDR3 has 14 residues.

The V and J genes are TRBV9 and TRBJ2-7; 12 nucleotides match TRBD1. This CDR3 contains 15 residues. Germline V lookup: CDR1 SGDLS, CDR2 YYNGEE. With 5 bases clipped from V and 4 bases from J, the junction kept 7 bases outside the gene matches. The CDR3 DNA is TGTGCCAGCAGTTACCGGGACAGGGGGCCATACGAGCAGTACTTC. Translation gives CASSYRDRGPYEQYF.

The V gene is TRBV2, the J gene TRBJ2-3; D remains unclear. The CDR3 sequence is 17 residues long. CDR1 and CDR2 (germline): SNHLY, FYNNEI. Trimming left V 8 bases short and J 3 bases short, with 24 bases between. The CDR3, as DNA: TGTGCCAGCCGCCTCAGCGTTATCGAGGTTGGGACAGATACGCAGTATTTT. This encodes CASRLSVIEVGTDTQYF.